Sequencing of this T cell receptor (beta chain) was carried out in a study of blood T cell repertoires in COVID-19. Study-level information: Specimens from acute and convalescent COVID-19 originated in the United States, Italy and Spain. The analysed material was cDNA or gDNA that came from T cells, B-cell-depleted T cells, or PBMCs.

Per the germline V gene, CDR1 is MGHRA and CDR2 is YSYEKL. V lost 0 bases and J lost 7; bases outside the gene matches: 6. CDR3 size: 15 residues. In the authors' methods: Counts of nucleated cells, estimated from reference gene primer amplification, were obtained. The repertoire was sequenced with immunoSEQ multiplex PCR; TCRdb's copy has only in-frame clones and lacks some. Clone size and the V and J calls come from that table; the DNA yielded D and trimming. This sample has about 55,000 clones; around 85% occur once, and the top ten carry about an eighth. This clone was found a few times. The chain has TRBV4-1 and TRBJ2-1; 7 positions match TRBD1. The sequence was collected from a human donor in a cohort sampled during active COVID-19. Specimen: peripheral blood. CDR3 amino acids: CASSQDWAGGNEQFF. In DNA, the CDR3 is TGCGCCAGCAGCCAAGATTGGGCAGGGGGAAATGAGCAGTTCTTC.